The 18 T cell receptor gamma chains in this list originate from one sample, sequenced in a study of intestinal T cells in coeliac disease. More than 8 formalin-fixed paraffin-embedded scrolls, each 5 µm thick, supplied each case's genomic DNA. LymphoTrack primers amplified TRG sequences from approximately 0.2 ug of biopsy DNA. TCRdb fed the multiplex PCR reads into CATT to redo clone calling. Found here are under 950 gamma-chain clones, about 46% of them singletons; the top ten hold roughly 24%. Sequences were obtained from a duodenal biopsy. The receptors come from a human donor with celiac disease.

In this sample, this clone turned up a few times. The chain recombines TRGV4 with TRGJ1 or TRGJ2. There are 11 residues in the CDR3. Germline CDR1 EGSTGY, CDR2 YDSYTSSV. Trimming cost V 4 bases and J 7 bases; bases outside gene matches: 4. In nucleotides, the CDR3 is TGTGCCACCTGGGAAAGGTATAAGAAACTCTTT. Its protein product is CATWERYKKLF.

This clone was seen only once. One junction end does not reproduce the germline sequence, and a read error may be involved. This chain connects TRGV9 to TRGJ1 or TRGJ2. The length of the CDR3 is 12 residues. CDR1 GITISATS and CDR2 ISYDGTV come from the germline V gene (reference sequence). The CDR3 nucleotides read TGCGCCCTTGTGGGAAAGTATTATAAGAAACTCTTT. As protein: CALVGKYYKKLF.

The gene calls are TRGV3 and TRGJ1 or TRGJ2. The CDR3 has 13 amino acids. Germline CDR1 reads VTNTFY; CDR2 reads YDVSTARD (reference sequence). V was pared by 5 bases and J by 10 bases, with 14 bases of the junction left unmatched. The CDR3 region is CATWAYSASKKLF. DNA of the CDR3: TGTGCCACCTGGGCATATAGTGCGAGCAAGAAACTCTTT.

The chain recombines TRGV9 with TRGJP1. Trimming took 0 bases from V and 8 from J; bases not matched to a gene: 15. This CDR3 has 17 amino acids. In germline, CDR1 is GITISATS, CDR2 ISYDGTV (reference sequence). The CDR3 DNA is TGTGCCTTGTGGGAGGTGCGGCGTGACTATGTCGGTTGGTTCAAGATATTT. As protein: CALWEVRRDYVGWFKIF.

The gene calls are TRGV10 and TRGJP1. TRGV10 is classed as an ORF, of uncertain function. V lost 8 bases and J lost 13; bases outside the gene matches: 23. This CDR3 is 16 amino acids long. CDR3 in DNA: TGTGCTGCGTGGGATCTAATCACCTACGTTTTGGTGTTCAAGATATTT. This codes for CAAWDLITYVLVFKIF.

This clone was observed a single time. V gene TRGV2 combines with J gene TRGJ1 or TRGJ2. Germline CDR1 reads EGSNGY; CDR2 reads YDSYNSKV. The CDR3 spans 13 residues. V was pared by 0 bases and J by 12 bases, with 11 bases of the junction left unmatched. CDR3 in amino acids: CATWDGPDIMKLF. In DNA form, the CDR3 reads TGTGCCACCTGGGACGGGCCTGATATAATGAAACTCTTT.

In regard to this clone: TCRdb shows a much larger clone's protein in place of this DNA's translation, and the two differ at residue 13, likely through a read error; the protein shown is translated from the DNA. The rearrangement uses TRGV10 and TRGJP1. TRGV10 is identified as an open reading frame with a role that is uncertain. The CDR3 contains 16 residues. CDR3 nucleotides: TGTGCTGCGTGGGATTACCCGGATACCACTGGTTGGCTCAAGATATTT. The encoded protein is CAAWDYPDTTGWLKIF.

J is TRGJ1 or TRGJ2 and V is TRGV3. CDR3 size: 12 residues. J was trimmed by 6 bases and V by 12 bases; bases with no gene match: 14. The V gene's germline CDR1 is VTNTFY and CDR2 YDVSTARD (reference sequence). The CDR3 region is CADLGRAYKKLF. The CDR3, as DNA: TGTGCCGACCTGGGACGCGCTTATAAGAAACTCTTT.

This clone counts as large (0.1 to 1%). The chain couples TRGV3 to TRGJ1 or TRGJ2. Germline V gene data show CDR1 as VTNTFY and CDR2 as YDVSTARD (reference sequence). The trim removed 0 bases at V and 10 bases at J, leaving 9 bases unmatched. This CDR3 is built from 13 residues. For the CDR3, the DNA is TGTGCCACCTGGGACAGGCAATTCGAAAAGAAACTCTTT. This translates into CATWDRQFEKKLF.

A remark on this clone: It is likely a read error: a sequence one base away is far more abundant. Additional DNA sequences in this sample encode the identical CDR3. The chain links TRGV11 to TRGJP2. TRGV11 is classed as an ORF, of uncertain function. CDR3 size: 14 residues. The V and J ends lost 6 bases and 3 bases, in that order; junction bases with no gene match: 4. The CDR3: CACWIERSDWIKTF. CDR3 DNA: TGTGCCTGCTGGATTGAGCGTAGTGATTGGATCAAGACGTTT.

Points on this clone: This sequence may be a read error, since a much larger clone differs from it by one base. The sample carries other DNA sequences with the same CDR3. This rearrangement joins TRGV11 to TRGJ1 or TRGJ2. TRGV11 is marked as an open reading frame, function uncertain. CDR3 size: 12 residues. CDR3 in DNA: TGTGCCTGCTGGATCAGGCGTTATAAGAAACTCTTT. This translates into CACWIRRYKKLF.

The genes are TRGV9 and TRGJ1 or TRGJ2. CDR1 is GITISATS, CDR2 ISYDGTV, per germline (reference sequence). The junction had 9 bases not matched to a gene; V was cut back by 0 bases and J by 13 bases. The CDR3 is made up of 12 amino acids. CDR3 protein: CALWEVPVRKLF. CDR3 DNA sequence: TGTGCCTTGTGGGAGGTGCCAGTACGAAAACTCTTT.

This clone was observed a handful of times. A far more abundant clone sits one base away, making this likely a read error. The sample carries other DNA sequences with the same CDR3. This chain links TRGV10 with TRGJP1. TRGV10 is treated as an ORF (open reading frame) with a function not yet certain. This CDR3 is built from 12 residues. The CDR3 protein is CAAWDSTWFKIF. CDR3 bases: TGTGCCGCGTGGGATTCGACTTGGTTCAAGATATTT.

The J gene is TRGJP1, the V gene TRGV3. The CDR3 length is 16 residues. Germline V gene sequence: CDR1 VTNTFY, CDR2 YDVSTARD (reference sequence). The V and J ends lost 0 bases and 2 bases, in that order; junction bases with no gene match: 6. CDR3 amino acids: CATWDRPVTTGWFKIF. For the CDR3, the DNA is TGTGCCACCTGGGACAGGCCTGTGACCACTGGTTGGTTCAAGATATTT.

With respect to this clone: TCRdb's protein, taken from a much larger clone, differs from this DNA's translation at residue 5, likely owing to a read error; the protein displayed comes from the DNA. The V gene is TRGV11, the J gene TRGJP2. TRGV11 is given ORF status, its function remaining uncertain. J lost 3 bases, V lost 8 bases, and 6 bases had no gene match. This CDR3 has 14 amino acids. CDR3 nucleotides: TGTGCCTGCTGGACTGAACGTAGTGATTGGATCAAGACGTTT. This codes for CACWTERSDWIKTF.

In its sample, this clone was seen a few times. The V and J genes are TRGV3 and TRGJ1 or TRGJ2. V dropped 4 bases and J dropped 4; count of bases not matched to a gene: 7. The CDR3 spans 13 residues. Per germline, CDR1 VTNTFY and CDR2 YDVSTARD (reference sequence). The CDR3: CATWEMWYYKKLF. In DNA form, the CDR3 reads TGTGCCACCTGGGAAATGTGGTATTATAAGAAACTCTTT.

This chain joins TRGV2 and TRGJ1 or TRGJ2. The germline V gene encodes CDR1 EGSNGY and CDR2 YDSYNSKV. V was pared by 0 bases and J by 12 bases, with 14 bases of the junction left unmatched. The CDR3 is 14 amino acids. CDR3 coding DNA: TGTGCCACCTGGGACGGGCGTCAGCCCTTTGCGAAACTCTTT. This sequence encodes CATWDGRQPFAKLF.

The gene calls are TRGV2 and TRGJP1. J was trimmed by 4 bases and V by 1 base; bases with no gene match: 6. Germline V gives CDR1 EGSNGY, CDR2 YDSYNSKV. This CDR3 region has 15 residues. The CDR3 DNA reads TGTGCCACCTGGGACGGAGGAGACACTGGTTGGTTCAAGATATTT. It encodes CATWDGGDTGWFKIF.